This entry lists 28 T cell receptor beta chains sequenced from one sample in a study of identical twins. TCRdb fed the 5' RACE reads into MiXCR, producing one record per CDR3 protein. The repertoire holds roughly 240,000 distinct CDR3 sequences, with approximately 7% as singletons. In addition, the sample was reused for a study of yellow fever vaccine responses in identical twins.

The sequencing input was memory (CD45RO+) T cells sorted from blood. These receptors came from a woman in her late teens or twenties in good health.

This clonotype occurred many times. The chain employs TRBV11-2 and TRBJ2-2; D gene unclear. Trimming shortened V by 1 base and J by 5 bases, and 14 bases separated the two germline ends. The length of the CDR3 is 16 residues. From germline, CDR1 is SGHAT and CDR2 FQNNGV. CDR3 bases: TGTGCCAGCAGCTTAGGAATGGGTCCAAGGACCGGGGAGCTGTTTTTT. This codes for CASSLGMGPRTGELFF.

J is TRBJ2-7 and V is TRBV12-3 or TRBV12-4, with TRBD1 matching over 11 bases. V shed 6 bases and J 1 base; nucleotides not matched to a gene: 5. CDR3 size: 15 residues. The DNA of the CDR3 is TGTGCCAGCAGCAGGGGACAGGGGGAATCCTACGAGCAGTACTTC. Its protein is CASSRGQGESYEQYF.

This clonotype occurred many times. This rearrangement joins TRBV28 to TRBJ2-4; perhaps TRBD2 as D (7 bases). Germline V gives CDR1 MDHEN, CDR2 SYDVKM. CDR3 length: 18 residues. Deletions cut 5 bases from V and 0 bases from J, with 20 bases between. CDR3 region: CASSEVRGAGIAKNIQYF. The CDR3, as DNA: TGTGCCAGCAGTGAGGTTCGGGGGGCCGGGATAGCCAAAAACATTCAGTACTTC.

The sample holds many counts of this clonotype. This chain joins TRBV12-3 or TRBV12-4 and TRBJ1-3; D is possibly TRBD1 (6 bases). The CDR3 consists of 15 residues. Deletions cut 7 bases from V and 5 bases from J, with 18 bases between. CDR3 in amino acids: CASNEGGQARNTIYF. The CDR3 DNA is TGTGCCAGCAATGAAGGGGGACAAGCAAGAAACACCATATATTTT.

CDR3 DNA sequence: TGTGCCAGCAGCCAGGGACTTTCTCACGAGCAGTACTTC. Amino acids: CASSQGLSHEQYF. The rearrangement joins TRBV3-1 to TRBJ2-7; a weak D match, TRBD2 (6 bases). The CDR3 sequence is 13 residues long. Germline CDR1 and CDR2: LGHDT and YNNKEL (reference sequence). V was clipped by 3 bases and J by 5 bases, with 11 bases between them.

This clonotype was seen a few times. The V call is TRBV12-3 or TRBV12-4, the J call TRBJ1-2; D call uncertain. The V end lost 6 bases, the J end lost 10 bases, and 15 bases lay between the germline ends. This CDR3 comprises 12 residues. The CDR3 bases are TGTGCCAGCAGACTCTCAGAAGCAGACTACACCTTC. This encodes CASRLSEADYTF.

This clonotype was seen many times. The chain links TRBV20-1 to TRBJ2-7; 10 nucleotides agree with TRBD1. The CDR3 totals 14 residues. Per the germline V gene, CDR1 is DFQATT and CDR2 is SNEGSKA (reference sequence). J gave up 4 bases and V 1 base, and 4 bases lay outside the gene matches. The CDR3, as DNA: TGCAGTGCTAGAGGCGGACAGGGGGGTTACGAGCAGTACTTC. It is translated as CSARGGQGGYEQYF.

This clonotype was counted many times. The V gene is TRBV3-1, the J gene TRBJ1-5; D gene uncertain. This CDR3 spans 13 amino acids. Germline V gene data show CDR1 as LGHDT and CDR2 as YNNKEL (reference sequence). Trimming removed 3 bases from V and 3 bases from J, with 6 bases in between. Written as DNA, the CDR3 is TGTGCCAGCAGCCACGGTCCCAATCAGCCCCAGCATTTT. Translation gives CASSHGPNQPQHF.

V usage is TRBV9 and J usage is TRBJ2-7; 11 positions agree with TRBD1. CDR1 and CDR2 from the germline V gene are SGDLS and YYNGEE. The CDR3 extends over 15 amino acids. The V and J ends lost 0 bases and 6 bases, in that order; junction bases with no gene match: 5. CDR3 protein: CASSVGTGGEFEQYV. CDR3 nucleotides: TGTGCCAGCAGCGTAGGGACAGGGGGCGAGTTCGAGCAGTACGTC.

This clonotype was seen many times. Here the CDR3 reads CATSDSRGPYNEQFF. The CDR3 DNA sequence: TGTGCCACCAGTGATTCAAGGGGGCCCTACAATGAGCAGTTCTTC. The V and J genes are TRBV24-1 and TRBJ2-1; 7 bases are shared with TRBD1. The V gene end was trimmed by 2 bases and the J gene end by 2 bases; junction bases not matched to a gene: 2. The CDR3 has 15 amino acids. The germline gives CDR1 KGHDR, CDR2 SFDVKD.

V and J are TRBV14 and TRBJ2-1; no firm D call. This CDR3 has 14 amino acids. V was pared by 0 bases and J by 6 bases, with 9 bases between. Germline CDR1 reads SGHDN; CDR2 reads FVKESK. The CDR3 DNA follows: TGTGCCAGCAGCCAAGATTTAATCCTCAATGAGCAGTTCTTC. Amino acid sequence: CASSQDLILNEQFF.

In this sample, this clonotype turned up a few times. The chain employs TRBV7-9 and TRBJ1-4; weak D call: TRBD1 (5 bases). This CDR3 has 15 amino acids. Trimming removed 5 bases from V and 6 bases from J, with 16 bases in between. Germline V gene lookup returns CDR1 SEHNR and CDR2 FQNEAQ (reference sequence). The CDR3 DNA reads as TGTGCCAGCAGCCCCGGGGCAGTGGGGCATGAAAAACTGTTTTTT. Protein: CASSPGAVGHEKLFF.

This clonotype has more than one count but fewer than ten. The chain links TRBV9 to TRBJ2-2; D is perhaps TRBD1 or TRBD2 (5 bases each). The CDR3 has 16 amino acids. Germline V gene sequence: CDR1 SGDLS, CDR2 YYNGEE. The V and J ends lost 3 bases and 1 base respectively, with 13 bases between them. CDR3 sequence reads: CASSGGIGMNTGELFF. CDR3 in DNA: TGTGCCAGCAGCGGGGGGATTGGGATGAACACCGGGGAGCTGTTTTTT.

This clonotype showed up just a few times. This chain's CDR3 is CASSRQGNLYEQYF. The CDR3 DNA reads as TGTGCCAGCAGTAGGCAGGGGAATTTATACGAGCAGTACTTC. V gene TRBV2 combines with J gene TRBJ2-7; perhaps TRBD1 as D (6 bases). The CDR3 length is 14 residues. CDR1 is SNHLY and CDR2 is FYNNEI in the germline V gene. The V and J ends lost 5 bases and 4 bases respectively, with 15 bases between them.

V usage is TRBV7-2 and J usage is TRBJ2-7; 11 bases are shared with TRBD2. V lost 5 bases, J lost 1 base, and 10 bases stayed unmatched. From germline, CDR1 is SGHTA and CDR2 FQGNSA. This CDR3 has 17 amino acids. CDR3 sequence (DNA): TGTGCCAGCAGCCGTACGACTAGCGGGATATGGTCCTACGAGCAGTACTTC. The encoded protein is CASSRTTSGIWSYEQYF. Supplemented by reference TRBV7-2 and TRBJ2-7, the full variable domain reads GAGVSQSPSNKVTEKGKDVELRCDPISGHTALYWYRQSLGQGLEFLIYFQGNSAPDKSGLPSDRFSAERTGGSVSTLTIQRTQQEDSAVYLCASSRTTSGIWSYEQYFGPGTRLTVT.

V gene TRBV7-7 combines with J gene TRBJ2-3; D tentatively fits TRBD1 or TRBD2 (5 bases each). CDR3 length: 16 amino acids. The germline V gene encodes CDR1 SSHAT and CDR2 FNYEAQ (reference sequence). Trimming stripped 1 base from V and 1 base from J, with 12 bases between. CDR3 amino acids: CASSLGWGSGTDTQYF. The CDR3 DNA follows: TGTGCCAGCAGCTTAGGCTGGGGGTCCGGCACAGATACGCAGTATTTT.

This clonotype came up many times. V usage is TRBV2 and J usage is TRBJ1-6; possible D gene TRBD1, 6 bases. The CDR3 loop spans 14 amino acids. CDR1 SNHLY and CDR2 FYNNEI come from the germline V gene. The ends were cut back, 7 bases at V and 9 bases at J, with 16 bases in the middle. The CDR3 DNA reads TGTGCCAGCAACGGAGGGACATTATCTTCACCCCTCCACTTT. It translates to CASNGGTLSSPLHF.

The table lists this clonotype with a few counts. The genes are TRBV28 and TRBJ2-7; the match to TRBD2 covers 8 bases. V lost 6 bases, J lost 4 bases, and 11 bases stayed unmatched. The CDR3 spans 15 residues. CDR1 MDHEN and CDR2 SYDVKM come from the germline V gene. The CDR3 coding sequence is TGTGCCAGCAGAGCCCGGGATAGCGGGAATTACGAGCAGTACTTC. Translation: CASRARDSGNYEQYF.

This clonotype was seen a few times. The J gene is TRBJ2-2, the V gene TRBV20-1, with D perhaps TRBD1 or TRBD2 (6 bases each). Germline V gene lookup returns CDR1 DFQATT and CDR2 SNEGSKA (reference sequence). The length of the CDR3 is 14 residues. V lost 4 bases and J lost 5, with 14 bases in between. In DNA, the CDR3 is TGCAGTGCTATACAGGGCGCGGGGACCGGGGAGCTGTTTTTT. Amino acid sequence: CSAIQGAGTGELFF.

This CDR3 reads CASSLGARVEQYV. CDR3 nucleotide sequence: TGTGCCAGCAGTTTAGGGGCGAGGGTCGAGCAGTACGTC. The rearrangement joins TRBV12-3 or TRBV12-4 to TRBJ2-7; D possibly corresponds to TRBD2 (5 bases). The CDR3 is 13 amino acids. Trimming took 1 base from V and 6 from J, leaving 10 bases between them.

This clonotype was seen a few times. V gene TRBV5-4 combines with J gene TRBJ2-2; 11 nucleotides agree with TRBD2. Germline loops: CDR1 SGHNT, CDR2 YYREEE (reference sequence). The V and J ends lost 4 bases and 2 bases, in that order; junction bases with no gene match: 4. This CDR3 spans 16 amino acids. Here the CDR3 reads CASSPLAGVNTGELFF. In DNA form, the CDR3 reads TGTGCCAGCAGCCCACTAGCGGGGGTAAACACCGGGGAGCTGTTTTTT.

The chain uses TRBV24-1 and TRBJ2-1, with a possible D match to TRBD2 (6 bases). The V end lost 8 bases, the J end lost 9 bases, and 13 bases lay between the germline ends. Per germline, CDR1 KGHDR and CDR2 SFDVKD. The CDR3 loop spans 12 amino acids. For the CDR3, the DNA is TGTGCCACCAATAATTGGGGAGGTGAGCAGTTCTTC. Residues: CATNNWGGEQFF.

This clonotype was picked up a small number of times. This chain connects TRBV10-2 to TRBJ2-7; D unclear. The V end was cut by 7 bases, the J end by 7 bases, with 17 bases between. This CDR3 spans 13 amino acids. Per the germline V gene, CDR1 is WSHSY and CDR2 is SAAADI. The CDR3 region has the DNA TGCGCCAGCACCCACGTCGTGGGTTGGGAGCAGTACTTC. Translation gives CASTHVVGWEQYF.

V is TRBV11-2 and J is TRBJ2-7, with D possibly matching TRBD1 (6 bases). CDR3 length: 14 residues. Trimming took off 5 bases at V and 2 bases at J, with 13 bases between the two ends. Germline assignment: CDR1 SGHAT and CDR2 FQNNGV. The CDR3 coding sequence is TGTGCCAGCAGCCCAATAACAGGGCCCTACGAGCAGTACTTC. Protein: CASSPITGPYEQYF.

V is TRBV12-3 or TRBV12-4 and J is TRBJ2-7, with 12 bases aligning to TRBD2. CDR3 length equals 19 residues. V lost 1 base to trimming and J lost 1 base; unmatched junction nucleotides: 11. CDR3 residues: CASSLGLAGALTTSYEQYF. The CDR3 DNA follows: TGTGCCAGCAGTTTAGGACTAGCGGGAGCTCTGACTACATCCTACGAGCAGTACTTC.

This clonotype occurred a few times. V gene TRBV6-1 combines with J gene TRBJ1-2; no clear D. Germline V lookup: CDR1 MNHNS, CDR2 SASEGT. Trimming pared 8 bases from V and 1 base from J, leaving 11 bases between. The CDR3 covers 13 residues. Here the CDR3 DNA reads TGTGCCAGCCGGGTAGGAGTTAACTATGGCTACACCTTC. Its protein is CASRVGVNYGYTF.

This clonotype has more than one count but fewer than ten. The V and J genes are TRBV6-2 or TRBV6-3 and TRBJ2-1; D perhaps matches TRBD2 (6 bases). Germline CDR1 MNHEY, CDR2 SVGEGT. The CDR3 sequence is 15 residues long. V gave up 6 bases and J gave up 0 bases, with 12 bases separating them. The CDR3 nucleotides read TGTGCCAGCAGCCCAACGGGGGACTCCTACAATGAGCAGTTCTTC. This sequence encodes CASSPTGDSYNEQFF.

The V gene is TRBV20-1, the J gene TRBJ2-3; TRBD1 aligns across 8 bases. Germline V lookup: CDR1 DFQATT, CDR2 SNEGSKA (reference sequence). The V gene end was trimmed by 3 bases and the J gene end by 3 bases; junction bases not matched to a gene: 5. The CDR3 is 14 amino acids. The CDR3 spells CSASLTGVTDTQYF. The CDR3 DNA sequence: TGCAGTGCTAGTTTGACAGGGGTAACAGATACGCAGTATTTT.